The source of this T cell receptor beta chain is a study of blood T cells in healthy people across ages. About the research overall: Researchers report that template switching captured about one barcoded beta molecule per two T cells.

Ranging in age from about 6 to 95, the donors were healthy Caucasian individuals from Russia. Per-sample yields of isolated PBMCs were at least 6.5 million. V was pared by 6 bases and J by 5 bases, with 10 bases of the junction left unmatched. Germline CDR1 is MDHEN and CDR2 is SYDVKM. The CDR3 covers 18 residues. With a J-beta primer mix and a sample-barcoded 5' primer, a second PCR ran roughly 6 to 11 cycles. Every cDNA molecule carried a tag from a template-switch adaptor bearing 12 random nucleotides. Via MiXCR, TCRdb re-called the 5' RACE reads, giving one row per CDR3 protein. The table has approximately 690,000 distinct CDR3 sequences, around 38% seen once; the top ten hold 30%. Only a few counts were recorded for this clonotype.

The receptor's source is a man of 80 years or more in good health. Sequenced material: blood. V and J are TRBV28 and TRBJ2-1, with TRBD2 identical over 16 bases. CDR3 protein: CASSGRGLAGGYHNEQFF. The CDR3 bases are TGTGCCAGCAGCGGCCGGGGACTAGCGGGAGGGTACCACAATGAGCAGTTCTTC.